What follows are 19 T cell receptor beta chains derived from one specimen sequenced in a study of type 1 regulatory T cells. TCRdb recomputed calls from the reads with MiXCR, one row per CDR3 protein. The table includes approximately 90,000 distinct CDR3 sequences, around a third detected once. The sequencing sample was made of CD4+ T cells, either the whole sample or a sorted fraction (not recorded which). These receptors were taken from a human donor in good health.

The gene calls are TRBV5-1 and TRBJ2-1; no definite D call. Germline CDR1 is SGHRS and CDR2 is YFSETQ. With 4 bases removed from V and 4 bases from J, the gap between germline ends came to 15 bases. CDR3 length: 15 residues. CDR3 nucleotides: TGCGCCAGCAGCCTCGGACCTCTGGGTTACAATGAGCAGTTCTTC. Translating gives CASSLGPLGYNEQFF.

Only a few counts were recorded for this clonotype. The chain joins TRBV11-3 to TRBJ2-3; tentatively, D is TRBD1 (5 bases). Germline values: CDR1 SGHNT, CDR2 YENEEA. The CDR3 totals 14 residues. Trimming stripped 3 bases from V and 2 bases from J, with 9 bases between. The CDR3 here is CASSFDSNTDTQYF. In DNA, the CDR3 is TGTGCCAGCAGCTTTGACAGTAACACAGATACGCAGTATTTT.

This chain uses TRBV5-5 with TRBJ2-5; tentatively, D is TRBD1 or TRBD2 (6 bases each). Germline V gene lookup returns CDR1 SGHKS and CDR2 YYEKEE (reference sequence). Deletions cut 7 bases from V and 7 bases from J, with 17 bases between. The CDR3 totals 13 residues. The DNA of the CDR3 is TGTGCCAGCTCTCCCGGGGGCGCGGTGACCCAGTACTTC. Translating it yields CASSPGGAVTQYF.

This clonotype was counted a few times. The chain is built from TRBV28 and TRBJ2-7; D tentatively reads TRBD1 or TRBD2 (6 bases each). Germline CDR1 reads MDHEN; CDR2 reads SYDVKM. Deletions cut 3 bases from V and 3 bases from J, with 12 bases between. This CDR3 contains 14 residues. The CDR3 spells CASSLVGGNYEQYF. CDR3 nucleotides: TGTGCCAGCAGTTTGGTGGGGGGCAACTACGAGCAGTACTTC.

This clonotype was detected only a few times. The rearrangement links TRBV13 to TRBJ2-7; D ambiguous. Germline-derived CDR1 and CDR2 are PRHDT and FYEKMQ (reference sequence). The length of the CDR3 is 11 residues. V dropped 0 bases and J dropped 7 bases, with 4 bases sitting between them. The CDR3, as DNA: TGTGCCAGCAGCTTAGGGCAGGAGCAGTACTTC. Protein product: CASSLGQEQYF.

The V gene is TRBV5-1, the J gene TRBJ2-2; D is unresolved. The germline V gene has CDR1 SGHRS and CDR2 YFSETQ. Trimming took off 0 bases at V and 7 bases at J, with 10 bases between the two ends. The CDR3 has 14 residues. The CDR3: CASSLDAAFGELFF. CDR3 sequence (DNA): TGCGCCAGCAGCTTGGACGCGGCATTCGGGGAGCTGTTTTTT.

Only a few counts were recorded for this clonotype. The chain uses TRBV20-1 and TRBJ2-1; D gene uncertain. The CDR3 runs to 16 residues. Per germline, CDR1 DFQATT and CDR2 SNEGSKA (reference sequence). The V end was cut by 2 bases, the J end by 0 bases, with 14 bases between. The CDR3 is CSARPRLPSSYNEQFF. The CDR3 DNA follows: TGCAGTGCTAGACCACGTCTGCCGAGCTCCTACAATGAGCAGTTCTTC.

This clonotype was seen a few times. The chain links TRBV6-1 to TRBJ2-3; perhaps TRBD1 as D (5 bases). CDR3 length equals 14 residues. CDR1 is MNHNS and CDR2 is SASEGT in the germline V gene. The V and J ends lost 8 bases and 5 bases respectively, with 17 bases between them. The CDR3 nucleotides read TGTGCCAGCCAAAAACAGGACCTGATAGATACGCAGTATTTT. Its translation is CASQKQDLIDTQYF.

This CDR3 is CASSRTGTSQGEQFF. Here the CDR3 DNA reads TGTGCCAGCAGTCGTACCGGGACTAGCCAGGGTGAGCAGTTCTTC. The V gene is TRBV6-5, the J gene TRBJ2-1; 9 bases line up with TRBD2. Germline assignment: CDR1 MNHEY and CDR2 SVGAGI. This CDR3 is built from 15 residues. The junction had 11 bases not matched to a gene; V was cut back by 5 bases and J by 9 bases.

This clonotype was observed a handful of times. In DNA, the CDR3 is TGTGCCGTAGGCTCCGGCGACGAGCAGTACTTC. As protein: CAVGSGDEQYF. The V call is TRBV10-3, the J call TRBJ2-7, with D hard to call. V was trimmed by 11 bases and J by 5 bases, leaving 13 bases between them. This CDR3 has 11 residues. Germline V gene data show CDR1 as ENHRY and CDR2 as SYGVKD.

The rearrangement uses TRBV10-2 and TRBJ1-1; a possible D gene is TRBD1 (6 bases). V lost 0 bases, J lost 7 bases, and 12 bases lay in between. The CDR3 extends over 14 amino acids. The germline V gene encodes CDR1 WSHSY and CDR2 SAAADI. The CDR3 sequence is CASSESGKGVEAFF. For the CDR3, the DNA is TGCGCCAGCAGTGAGTCGGGCAAGGGGGTTGAAGCTTTCTTT.

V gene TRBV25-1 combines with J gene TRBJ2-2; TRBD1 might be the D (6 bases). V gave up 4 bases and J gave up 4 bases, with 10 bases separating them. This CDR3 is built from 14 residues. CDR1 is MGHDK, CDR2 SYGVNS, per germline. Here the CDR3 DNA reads TGTGCCAGCAGTGTACAGGGCTCCACCGGGGAGCTGTTTTTT. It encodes CASSVQGSTGELFF.

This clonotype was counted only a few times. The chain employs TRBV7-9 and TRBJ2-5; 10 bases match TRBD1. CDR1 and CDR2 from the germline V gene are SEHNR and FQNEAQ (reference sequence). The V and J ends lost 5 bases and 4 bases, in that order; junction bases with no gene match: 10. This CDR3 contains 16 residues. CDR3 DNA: TGTGCCAGCAGCACTAACCCGGGACAGGGGACAGAGACCCAGTACTTC. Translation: CASSTNPGQGTETQYF.

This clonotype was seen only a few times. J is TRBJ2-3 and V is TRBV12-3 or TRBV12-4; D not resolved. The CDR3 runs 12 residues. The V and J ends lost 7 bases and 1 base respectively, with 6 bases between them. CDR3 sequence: CASTRRTDTQYF. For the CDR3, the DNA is TGTGCCAGCACCAGACGCACAGATACGCAGTATTTT.

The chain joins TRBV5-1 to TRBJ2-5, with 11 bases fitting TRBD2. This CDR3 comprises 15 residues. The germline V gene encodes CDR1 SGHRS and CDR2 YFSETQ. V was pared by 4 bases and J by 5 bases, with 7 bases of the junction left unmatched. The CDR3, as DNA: TGCGCCAGCAGCATAAATAGCGGGAGGGGTGAGACCCAGTACTTC. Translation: CASSINSGRGETQYF.

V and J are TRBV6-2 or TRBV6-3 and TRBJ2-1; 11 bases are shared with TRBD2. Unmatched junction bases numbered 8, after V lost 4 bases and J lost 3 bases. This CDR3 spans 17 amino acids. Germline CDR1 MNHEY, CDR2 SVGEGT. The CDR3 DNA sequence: TGTGCCAGCAGTTCCCTTGGACTAGCGGGCTACTACAATGAGCAGTTCTTC. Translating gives CASSSLGLAGYYNEQFF.

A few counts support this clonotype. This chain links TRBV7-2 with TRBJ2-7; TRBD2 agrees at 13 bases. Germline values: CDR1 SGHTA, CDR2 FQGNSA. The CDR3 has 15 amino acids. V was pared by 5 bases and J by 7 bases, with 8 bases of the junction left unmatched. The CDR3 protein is CASSAGLAGDGEQYF. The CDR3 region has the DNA TGTGCCAGCAGCGCAGGACTAGCGGGAGACGGTGAGCAGTACTTC.

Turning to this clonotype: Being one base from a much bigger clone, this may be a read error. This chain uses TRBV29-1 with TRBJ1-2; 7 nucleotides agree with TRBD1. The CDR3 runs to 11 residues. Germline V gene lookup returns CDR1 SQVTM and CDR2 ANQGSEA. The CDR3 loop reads CIGQEGYGYAF. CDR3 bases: TGCATCGGACAGGAAGGTTATGGCTACGCCTTC.

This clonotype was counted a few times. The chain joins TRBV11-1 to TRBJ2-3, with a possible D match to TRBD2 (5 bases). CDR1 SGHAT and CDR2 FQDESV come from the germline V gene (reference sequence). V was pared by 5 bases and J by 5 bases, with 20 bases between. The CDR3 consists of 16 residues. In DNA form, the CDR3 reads TGTGCCAGCAGCCGCTCCGGTCCGGGATCGGGAGATACGCAGTATTTT. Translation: CASSRSGPGSGDTQYF.